The 7 T cell receptor beta chains reported below all come from one sample, sequenced in a study of cytomegalovirus exposure and HLA in healthy donors. It was with 60 Vbeta and 13 Jbeta primers that the PCR ran. Using immunoSEQ multiplex PCR, the repertoire was profiled, and TCRdb retains in-frame clones only, with some absent. This sample has 150,000 to 200,000 clones, with about four fifths found just once. The sample consisted of PBMCs. The receptors derive from a man between 18 and 29 years old in good health and CMV-seronegative.

The chain is built from TRBV9 and TRBJ1-1, with a possible D match to TRBD1 (5 bases). Germline loops: CDR1 SGDLS, CDR2 YYNGEE. The CDR3 consists of 13 residues. The germline V and J ends were trimmed by 2 bases and 10 bases, with 15 bases remaining between them. The chain's CDR3 is CASSVEPGGGAFF. The CDR3 DNA reads as TGTGCCAGCAGCGTTGAGCCGGGCGGGGGAGCTTTCTTT.

The CDR3 sequence: CASSYSKRGHQPQHF. DNA for the CDR3: TGTGCCAGCAGTTACTCGAAGAGAGGGCACCAGCCCCAGCATTTT. This chain connects TRBV6-6 to TRBJ1-5, with D unresolved. V was clipped by 0 bases and J by 7 bases, with 13 bases between them. The CDR3 extends over 15 amino acids. The germline V gene encodes CDR1 MNHNY and CDR2 SVGAGI (reference sequence).

The rearrangement links TRBV4-3 to TRBJ2-1; 9 bases match TRBD2. Germline CDR1 LGHNA, CDR2 YSLEER. With 1 base clipped from V and 7 bases from J, the junction kept 11 bases outside the gene matches. The CDR3 totals 17 residues. The CDR3 coding sequence is TGCGCCAGCAGCCAAGTTGCGGGGGGGAGAACACAAAATGAGCAGTTCTTC. It encodes CASSQVAGGRTQNEQFF.

The CDR3 region is CASSLQYTGELFF. The CDR3, as DNA: TGTGCCAGCAGTTTACAGTACACCGGGGAGCTGTTTTTT. V is TRBV6-5 and J is TRBJ2-2, with D unclear. Trimming stripped 4 bases from V and 3 bases from J, with 6 bases between. Germline V lookup: CDR1 MNHEY, CDR2 SVGAGI. The CDR3 sequence is 13 residues long.

The chain links TRBV7-9 to TRBJ2-7, with TRBD1 matching over 7 bases. CDR1 and CDR2 from the germline V gene are SEHNR and FQNEAQ (reference sequence). This CDR3 has 16 residues. The V and J ends lost 7 bases and 2 bases, in that order; junction bases with no gene match: 14. The CDR3 region is CASILPGGTGPYEQYF. CDR3 sequence (DNA): TGTGCCAGCATCCTCCCAGGGGGAACAGGCCCCTACGAGCAGTACTTC. The entire variable domain, with the rest obtained from reference TRBV7-9 and TRBJ2-7, is as follows: DTGVSQNPRHKITKRGQNVTFRCDPISEHNRLYWYRQTLGQGPEFLTYFQNEAQLEKSRLLSDRFSAERPKGSFSTLEIQRTEQGDSAMYLCASILPGGTGPYEQYFGPGTRLTVT.

The rearrangement uses TRBV5-6 and TRBJ2-3; D call uncertain. V dropped 2 bases and J dropped 0 bases, with 13 bases sitting between them. CDR1 is SGHDT, CDR2 YYEEEE, per germline. The CDR3 extends over 16 amino acids. The CDR3 nucleotides are TGTGCCAGCAGCTTTCACAGAAAAACTAGCACAGATACGCAGTATTTT. Its protein is CASSFHRKTSTDTQYF.

The chain carries TRBV20-1 and TRBJ2-7; the D gene is possibly TRBD1 (6 bases). This CDR3 contains 11 residues. CDR1 DFQATT and CDR2 SNEGSKA come from the germline V gene (reference sequence). V was clipped by 6 bases and J by 7 bases, with 13 bases between them. DNA for the CDR3: TGCAGTGCGTCAGGGGTGAGGGAGCAGTACTTC. It specifies CSASGVREQYF.